This record looks at one T cell receptor (beta chain) sequence and its context. The source of the sample is a study of spatial heterogeneity in lung cancer. Study context: Sequence detection consistently recorded a greater number of beta-chain than alpha-chain sequences.

Germline V gives CDR1 GTSNPN, CDR2 SVGIG (reference sequence). This CDR3 has 15 amino acids. V lost 0 bases and J lost 1, with 12 bases in between. The time point is: sample taken at primary tumor resection. Untreated early-stage non-small cell lung cancer patients, fewer than 85 in total, were the donors. Whole RNA, isolated from tumor, nontumor lung or frozen PBMC, was sequenced without prior sorting. From the 5' RACE reads, TCRdb called clonotypes with MiXCR, one entry per CDR3 protein. The sample has roughly 25,000 distinct CDR3 sequences, roughly 7.2% seen once. Sequenced here: PBMCs, sampled at surgery. V usage is TRBV30 and J usage is TRBJ2-5; the D gene is possibly TRBD2 (7 bases). This sequence originates from a male donor with early-stage non-small cell lung cancer. This CDR3 reads CAWSVRGALQETQYF. Here the CDR3 DNA reads TGTGCCTGGAGTGTACGGGGGGCACTCCAAGAGACCCAGTACTTC.